The 14 T cell receptor beta chains listed next were all sequenced from one sample in a study of blood T cells in healthy people across ages. A J-beta primer mix and a sample-barcoded 5' primer were used in a second PCR of about 7 to 12 cycles. Each CDR3 protein is one row after TCRdb ran MiXCR on the 5' RACE reads. The sample yields hundreds of thousands of distinct CDR3 sequences, 58% seen once. The sequencing input was blood. The receptors were gathered from a man aged 60 to 75 in good health.

The CDR3 here is CASSVGQGALGNEQFF. The CDR3 coding sequence is TGTGCCAGCAGTGTGGGACAGGGGGCCCTTGGCAATGAGCAGTTCTTC. The chain joins TRBV6-1 to TRBJ2-1; TRBD1 agrees at 12 bases. CDR3 length: 16 residues. Germline CDR1 MNHNS, CDR2 SASEGT. The V segment lost 4 bases and the J segment 6 bases; nucleotides outside the gene matches: 7.

The table lists this clonotype with a few counts. V is TRBV7-9 and J is TRBJ2-7; 9 nucleotides match TRBD1. Unmatched junction bases numbered 13, after V lost 5 bases and J lost 5 bases. CDR1 and CDR2 (germline): SEHNR, FQNEAQ (reference sequence). The CDR3 is made up of 16 amino acids. As DNA, the CDR3 is TGTGCCAGCAGCAGAGGGGTAACAGGGGGCGAGGACGAGCAGTACTTC. Encoded protein: CASSRGVTGGEDEQYF.

The V and J genes are TRBV3-1 and TRBJ2-3; D remains ambiguous. From germline, CDR1 is LGHDT and CDR2 YNNKEL (reference sequence). The CDR3 totals 17 residues. V lost 0 bases and J lost 4, with 17 bases in between. The CDR3 sequence: CASSQDWGSSSADTQYF. CDR3 bases: TGTGCCAGCAGCCAAGATTGGGGTAGCAGCTCCGCAGATACGCAGTATTTT.

The chain employs TRBV2 and TRBJ1-1; 7 positions match TRBD1. V lost 6 bases to trimming and J lost 5 bases; unmatched junction nucleotides: 9. The V gene's germline CDR1 is SNHLY and CDR2 FYNNEI. The CDR3 consists of 14 residues. The CDR3 sequence: CASRERTGETEAFF. The CDR3 DNA sequence: TGTGCCAGCAGGGAGCGAACAGGGGAGACTGAAGCTTTCTTT.

The J gene is TRBJ1-5, the V gene TRBV28, with 8 bases matching TRBD1. CDR3 length: 15 amino acids. V was pared by 6 bases and J by 7 bases, with 11 bases of the junction left unmatched. Germline CDR1 MDHEN, CDR2 SYDVKM. CDR3 loop: CASSVPSAGGQPQHF. CDR3 in DNA: TGTGCCAGCAGCGTTCCGAGCGCAGGGGGCCAGCCCCAGCATTTT.

The chain combines TRBV7-8 with TRBJ2-3; 7 nucleotides agree with TRBD2. This CDR3 spans 15 amino acids. J was trimmed by 3 bases and V by 3 bases; bases with no gene match: 6. Germline V gene sequence: CDR1 SGHVS, CDR2 FQNEAQ. The CDR3 protein is CASSFVAGVTDTQYF. CDR3 sequence (DNA): TGTGCCAGCAGCTTCGTCGCGGGGGTTACAGATACGCAGTATTTT.

The chain recombines TRBV9 with TRBJ2-1; tentatively, D is TRBD1 or TRBD2 (5 bases each). V lost 4 bases, J lost 6 bases, and 26 bases lay in between. Germline V CDR1 and CDR2: SGDLS, YYNGEE. This CDR3 spans 18 amino acids. The CDR3 spells CASSRVVSGAGGGNEQFF. The CDR3 DNA is TGTGCCAGCAGCCGCGTAGTATCTGGGGCCGGAGGAGGCAATGAGCAGTTCTTC.

This clonotype was recorded once. This chain links TRBV6-6 with TRBJ1-2; D not certain. The CDR3 covers 16 residues. Germline CDR1 and CDR2: MNHNY and SVGAGI (reference sequence). Trimming took off 2 bases at V and 4 bases at J, with 17 bases between the two ends. The CDR3 DNA reads TGTGCCAGCAGTTACGCCGATGGAGTCGGAGGCTATGGCTACACCTTC. It specifies CASSYADGVGGYGYTF.

This chain uses TRBV29-1 with TRBJ2-2; the D gene is possibly TRBD1 (6 bases). Trimming left V 4 bases short and J 0 bases short, with 9 bases between. CDR1 is SQVTM and CDR2 is ANQGSEA in the germline V gene. This CDR3 spans 14 amino acids. The CDR3 region is CSVGGRTNTGELFF. The CDR3 DNA reads as TGCAGCGTTGGGGGGCGGACGAACACCGGGGAGCTGTTTTTT.

The chain uses TRBV20-1 and TRBJ2-1; 9 bases map to TRBD2. The CDR3 has 13 amino acids. The junction had 2 bases not matched to a gene; V was cut back by 6 bases and J by 2 bases. Per the germline V gene, CDR1 is DFQATT and CDR2 is SNEGSKA (reference sequence). CDR3 coding DNA: TGCAGTGCCCTAGCGGGGACCTACAATGAGCAGTTCTTC. It encodes CSALAGTYNEQFF.

The sample holds a few counts of this clonotype. This chain uses TRBV4-1 with TRBJ2-3; no definite D call. This CDR3 has 16 residues. Trimming shortened V by 5 bases and J by 6 bases, and 21 bases separated the two germline ends. The germline gives CDR1 MGHRA, CDR2 YSYEKL. In DNA form, the CDR3 reads TGCGCCAGCAGCGCCCCGGATAGAGGTCAGAGGGATACGCAGTATTTT. This encodes CASSAPDRGQRDTQYF.

The rearrangement uses TRBV4-1 and TRBJ1-2; perhaps TRBD1 as D (6 bases). This CDR3 region has 13 residues. V lost 0 bases and J lost 7, with 9 bases in between. CDR1 is MGHRA, CDR2 YSYEKL, per germline. The CDR3 is CASSQDEGGGYTF. CDR3 in DNA: TGCGCCAGCAGCCAAGATGAGGGGGGTGGCTACACCTTC.

The gene calls are TRBV29-1 and TRBJ1-3; a possible D gene is TRBD1 (5 bases). The CDR3 is 12 amino acids. CDR1 and CDR2 (germline): SQVTM, ANQGSEA. V was cut by 5 bases and J by 0 bases, with 5 bases left in between. DNA of the CDR3: TGCAGCGTTACAGGCTCTGGAAACACCATATATTTT. Translation: CSVTGSGNTIYF.

The chain couples TRBV4-1 to TRBJ1-6, with D maybe TRBD1 (5 bases). CDR3 length: 16 amino acids. The germline V gene encodes CDR1 MGHRA and CDR2 YSYEKL. V shed 1 base and J shed 8 bases, with 15 bases lying between them. The CDR3 DNA sequence: TGCGCCAGCAGCCAAGCAGCCGGGACGGCATATTCACCCCTCCACTTT. This codes for CASSQAAGTAYSPLHF.